Given below is one T cell receptor (beta chain) in context. V dropped 3 bases and J dropped 5 bases, with 16 bases sitting between them. The CDR3 length is 15 residues. Germline V gene data show CDR1 as MDHEN and CDR2 as SYDVKM. In the source study's methods: Filtering of immunoSEQ junctional sequences could not match full-length read filtering. Using immunoSEQ multiplex PCR, the repertoire was profiled, and TCRdb retains in-frame clones only, with some absent. V and J calls and clone size are as listed in that table; D and trimming were resolved from the DNA. The sample consists of around 2.5 million clones, under 95% of them appearing once. These data belong to a study of shared clonotypes between healthy human individuals.

The sample consisted of naive CD4+ T cells from PBMCs. Stated subset: CD45RA+ positively selected. The chain joins TRBV28 to TRBJ1-1, with a weak D call TRBD1 (6 bases). This TCR was sampled from a man aged 18 to 29 in good health. Some clones in this sample may be carry-over from other donors' samples. The CDR3 DNA is TGTGCCAGCAGTTTCACGGAGGGGGGGAGGACTGAAGCTTTCTTT. Translation: CASSFTEGGRTEAFF.